A single T cell receptor (beta chain) is shown here with its context. Its antigen is not known. The sample belongs to a study of monozygotic twins with inflammatory bowel disease. Overall study findings and caveats: Healthy co-twins exceeded IBD patients in TCRbeta diversity as measured by inverse Simpson.

UMIs with a 6-nucleotide sample barcode were added by template switching. TCRdb reprocessed the 5' RACE reads, keeping one entry per CDR3 protein, no DNA. The sample totals just over 300,000 distinct CDR3 sequences. From whole blood, total RNA was isolated without any sorting of T cells. The CDR3 length is 15 residues. The V gene's germline CDR1 is SGDLS and CDR2 YYNGEE. The chain employs TRBV9 and TRBJ2-3; TCRdb's assignment of TRBD1 cannot be checked, as there is no DNA. This clonotype was sampled from a human donor with ulcerative colitis or Crohn's disease, or a healthy co-twin of an affected twin (not recorded which). Input material: blood. The chain's CDR3 is CASSVMDTRTDTQYF.